Shown below are 2 T cell receptor beta chains from a single sample sequenced in a study of T-cell memory formation after mild COVID-19. TCRdb passed the 5' RACE reads through MiXCR, listing each CDR3 protein once. This repertoire shows roughly 200,000 distinct CDR3 sequences, more than 15% found once; its top ten account for approximately 2.2%. The sequenced material came from PBMCs or a T cell subset sorted from them (not recorded which). These receptors all come from an adult woman who had mild COVID-19 (a few samples of this study predate the infection). Cell type and time point are not known.

The chain recombines TRBV11-2 with TRBJ1-6; 7 nucleotides match TRBD1. Germline V lookup: CDR1 SGHAT, CDR2 FQNNGV. V was clipped by 5 bases and J by 10 bases; unmatched bases: 11. This CDR3 has 15 residues. The CDR3 bases are TGTGCCAGCAGCCCCAGAGGAGGGGGCGGGTCACCCCTCCACTTT. Encoded protein: CASSPRGGGGSPLHF.

The sample holds one count of this clonotype. This chain uses TRBV20-1 with TRBJ2-1; D remains unclear. The CDR3 loop spans 13 amino acids. Trimming removed 2 bases at V and 7 bases at J, with 12 bases between. Germline assignment: CDR1 DFQATT and CDR2 SNEGSKA (reference sequence). CDR3 protein: CSARSPGVNEQFF. In DNA form, the CDR3 reads TGCAGTGCTAGATCCCCTGGGGTTAATGAGCAGTTCTTC.